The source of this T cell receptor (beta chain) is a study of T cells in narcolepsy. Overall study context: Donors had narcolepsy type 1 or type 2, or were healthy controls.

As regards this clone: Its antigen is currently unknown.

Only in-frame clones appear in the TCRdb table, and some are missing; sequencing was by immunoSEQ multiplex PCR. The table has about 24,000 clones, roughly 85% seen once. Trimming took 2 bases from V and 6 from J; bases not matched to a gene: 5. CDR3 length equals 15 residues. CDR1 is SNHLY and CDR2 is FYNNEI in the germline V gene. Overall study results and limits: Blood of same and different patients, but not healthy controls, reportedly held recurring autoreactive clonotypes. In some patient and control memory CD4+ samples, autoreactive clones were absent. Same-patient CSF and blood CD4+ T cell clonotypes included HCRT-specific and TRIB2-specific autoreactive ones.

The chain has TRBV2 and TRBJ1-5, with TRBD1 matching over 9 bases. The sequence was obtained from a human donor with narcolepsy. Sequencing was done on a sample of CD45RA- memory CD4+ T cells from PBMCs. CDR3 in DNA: TGTGCCAGCAGTGAAAGTGGGACAGGGACTCAGCCCCAGCATTTT. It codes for CASSESGTGTQPQHF.